These 26 T cell receptor beta chains share one sample of origin, sequenced in a study of OX40 agonist ivuxolimab in advanced cancers. Method: immunoSEQ multiplex PCR; TCRdb's copy keeps in-frame clones and lacks some. The table records around 68,000 clones, more than 80% of them present only once. The starting material was CD4+ or CD8+ T cells sorted from blood, obtained in a trial of the OX40 agonist ivuxolimab. These receptors originate from an adult with an advanced solid tumor such as melanoma, head and neck, liver or kidney cancer.

CDR3 sequence (DNA): TGTGCCAGTAGTACTGGGACGGAAATTAACTATGGCTACACCTTC. Translated, it gives CASSTGTEINYGYTF. This chain joins TRBV19 and TRBJ1-2; D perhaps matches TRBD1 (5 bases). Looked up from germline, CDR1 is LNHDA and CDR2 is SQIVND (reference sequence). This CDR3 region has 15 residues. Trimming left V 4 bases short and J 1 base short, with 13 bases between.

This sequence joins TRBV6-6 and TRBJ1-1; D ambiguous. From germline, CDR1 is MNHNY and CDR2 SVGAGI (reference sequence). This CDR3 has 14 residues. Trimming pared 7 bases from V and 5 bases from J, leaving 17 bases between. The CDR3: CASTLPTQGTEAFF. The CDR3 coding sequence is TGTGCCAGCACCCTACCAACACAAGGGACTGAAGCTTTCTTT.

This sequence joins TRBV7-9 and TRBJ1-2; the D is unclear. The CDR3 loop spans 12 amino acids. Trimming took 1 base from V and 13 from J, leaving 13 bases between them. Germline V gene lookup returns CDR1 SEHNR and CDR2 FQNEAQ (reference sequence). Here the CDR3 DNA reads TGTGCCAGCAGCTTAGACTACGGGTTCGGCACCTTC. The encoded protein is CASSLDYGFGTF.

This clone was seen a few times. The V call is TRBV25-1, the J call TRBJ1-2; D uncertain. Deletions cut 5 bases from V and 2 bases from J, with 15 bases between. The CDR3 sequence is 15 residues long. The germline CDR1 and CDR2 sequences are MGHDK and SYGVNS. The CDR3 region is CASSPLSQVNYGYTF. CDR3 in DNA: TGTGCCAGCAGTCCCCTGTCCCAGGTCAACTATGGCTACACCTTC.

V and J are TRBV21-1 and TRBJ2-5; TRBD2 is the table's D call and was not checked against the DNA. Matching the DNA end better, TRBJ2-7 makes the J call doubtful. TRBV21-1 is an annotated pseudogene. The length of the CDR3 is 18 residues. CDR3 coding DNA: TGTGCCAGCAGCAAGGTCTCCCCGCGGAGCCTTTACCCCTACGAGCAGTACTTC. Residues: CASSKVSPRSLYPYEQYF.

This clone was observed a handful of times. The chain uses TRBV5-1 and TRBJ2-1; possible D gene TRBD2, 5 bases. The V and J ends lost 7 bases and 7 bases respectively, with 9 bases between them. The CDR3 covers 11 residues. CDR1 SGHRS and CDR2 YFSETQ come from the germline V gene. The CDR3: CASARENEQFF. In DNA form, the CDR3 reads TGCGCCAGCGCAAGGGAGAATGAGCAGTTCTTC.

V gene TRBV18 combines with J gene TRBJ2-3; 15 nucleotides align to TRBD2. After removal of 4 bases from V and 3 bases from J, the junction contained 2 bases not matched to a gene. The CDR3 runs to 16 residues. Looked up from germline, CDR1 is KGHSH and CDR2 is LQKENI. CDR3 region: CASSRGLAGGTDTQYF. CDR3 nucleotide sequence: TGTGCCAGCTCACGGGGACTAGCGGGAGGAACAGATACGCAGTATTTT.

This clone was observed once. The chain combines TRBV6-5 with TRBJ2-7, with TRBD2 identical over 11 bases. CDR3 length equals 15 residues. J gave up 4 bases and V 2 bases, and 4 bases lay outside the gene matches. CDR1 and CDR2 (germline): MNHEY, SVGAGI. CDR3: CASSYLPSGRYEQYF. The CDR3 nucleotides are TGTGCCAGCAGTTACCTACCTAGCGGGAGGTACGAGCAGTACTTC.

CDR3 sequence (DNA): TGTGCCAGCAGTATTGGGGGCGGGAACACTGAAGCTTTCTTT. Protein: CASSIGGGNTEAFF. The chain has TRBV2 and TRBJ1-1, with D possibly being TRBD1 (6 bases). The CDR3 extends over 14 amino acids. Per the germline V gene, CDR1 is SNHLY and CDR2 is FYNNEI. V shed 5 bases and J shed 1 base, with 11 bases lying between them.

The genes are TRBV28 and TRBJ1-1, with D possibly being TRBD1 (5 bases). V was pared by 2 bases and J by 7 bases, with 14 bases between. The CDR3 runs 14 residues. Per the germline V gene, CDR1 is MDHEN and CDR2 is SYDVKM. In nucleotides, the CDR3 is TGTGCCAGCAGTTTAACGCAGGGAGTCGGTGAAGCTTTCTTT. It codes for CASSLTQGVGEAFF.

This chain uses TRBV19 with TRBJ2-2, with D possibly matching TRBD2 (6 bases). CDR3 length equals 12 residues. CDR1 and CDR2 from the germline V gene are LNHDA and SQIVND (reference sequence). The CDR3 reads CRRAPNTGELFF. The CDR3 DNA sequence: TGTCGGAGGGCGCCGAACACCGGGGAGCTGTTTTTT.

The V call is TRBV16, the J call TRBJ1-5; TRBD1 matches at 7 bases. CDR1 and CDR2 from the germline V gene are KGHSY and FQNENV. This CDR3 has 13 amino acids. After removal of 0 bases from V and 12 bases from J, the junction contained 5 bases not matched to a gene. CDR3 DNA sequence: TGTGCCAGCAGCCAATCTTTGAGGGACAGCCAGCATTTT. Protein: CASSQSLRDSQHF.

This chain joins TRBV7-8 and TRBJ1-3; D remains ambiguous. CDR3 length: 15 amino acids. V gave up 4 bases and J gave up 0 bases, with 10 bases separating them. Germline assignment: CDR1 SGHVS and CDR2 FQNEAQ. CDR3 loop: CASSSLVASGNTIYF. The DNA for the CDR3 is TGTGCCAGCAGCTCCCTAGTGGCCTCTGGAAACACCATATATTTT.

J is TRBJ1-2 and V is TRBV6-5; D is unclear. CDR1 and CDR2 (germline): MNHEY, SVGAGI. With 5 bases removed from V and 9 bases from J, the gap between germline ends came to 10 bases. The CDR3 has 11 residues. The CDR3 DNA reads as TGTGCCAGCAGTCCGACAAATCGCTACACCTTC. Translating it yields CASSPTNRYTF.

The CDR3 is CASTGQGGGNQPQHF. The CDR3 bases are TGTGCCAGCACCGGACAGGGGGGGGGCAATCAGCCCCAGCATTTT. The rearrangement links TRBV2 to TRBJ1-5; TRBD1 matches 10 bases. Germline V gives CDR1 SNHLY, CDR2 FYNNEI. With V trimmed by 7 bases and J by 2 bases, 5 bases remained unmatched. This CDR3 is 15 amino acids long. The variable domain in full, completed from reference TRBV2 and TRBJ1-5, reads EPEVTQTPSHQVTQMGQEVILRCVPISNHLYFYWYRQILGQKVEFLVSFYNNEISEKSEIFDDQFSVERPDGSNFTLKIRSTKLEDSAMYFCASTGQGGGNQPQHFGDGTRLSIL.

The chain couples TRBV2 to TRBJ2-7, with D perhaps TRBD1 or TRBD2 (5 bases each). The CDR3 extends over 15 amino acids. Trimming pared 6 bases from V and 6 bases from J, leaving 21 bases between. CDR1 and CDR2 from the germline V gene are SNHLY and FYNNEI. CDR3 sequence (DNA): TGTGCCAGCAGGCCCGGGACGCATCTGAGGGGCGAGCAGTACTTC. The encoded protein is CASRPGTHLRGEQYF. Drawing the rest from reference TRBV2 and TRBJ2-7, the complete variable domain is EPEVTQTPSHQVTQMGQEVILRCVPISNHLYFYWYRQILGQKVEFLVSFYNNEISEKSEIFDDQFSVERPDGSNFTLKIRSTKLEDSAMYFCASRPGTHLRGEQYFGPGTRLTVT.

The chain links TRBV9 to TRBJ2-5, with 9 positions matching TRBD2. This CDR3 is built from 15 residues. The J segment lost 5 bases and the V segment lost 0 bases, leaving 5 bases of the junction unmatched. CDR1 and CDR2 from the germline V gene are SGDLS and YYNGEE. The CDR3 nucleotides are TGTGCCAGCAGCGTAGGGGCGGGAGGGCCTGAGACCCAGTACTTC. It codes for CASSVGAGGPETQYF.

A few counts support this clone. The V call is TRBV19, the J call TRBJ1-2; no definite D call. Between the trimmed V and J ends, which lost 7 bases and 4 bases, there was a span of 19 bases. Looked up from germline, CDR1 is LNHDA and CDR2 is SQIVND (reference sequence). The CDR3 extends over 15 amino acids. The CDR3 nucleotides are TGTGCCAGTAACCGGGCCCTACGGTCGGGCTATGGCTACACCTTC. Its translation: CASNRALRSGYGYTF.

This clone has just one count. The V gene is TRBV6-6, the J gene TRBJ1-5; D perhaps matches TRBD1 (5 bases). V gave up 2 bases and J gave up 6 bases, with 8 bases separating them. This CDR3 has 13 amino acids. The germline V gene encodes CDR1 MNHNY and CDR2 SVGAGI (reference sequence). The CDR3, as DNA: TGTGCCAGCAGTTACGAAGGGACTCAGCCCCAGCATTTT. This translates into CASSYEGTQPQHF.

J is TRBJ1-2 and V is TRBV6-4; no firm D call. CDR3 length: 12 residues. V was cut by 4 bases and J by 2 bases, with 5 bases left in between. Germline V gene lookup returns CDR1 MRHNA and CDR2 SNTAGT. The CDR3 DNA is TGTGCCAGCAGTGTCGGGAACTATGGCTACACCTTC. It encodes CASSVGNYGYTF.

This clone appeared a single time. This rearrangement joins TRBV7-9 to TRBJ2-7; D call uncertain. The V and J ends lost 5 bases and 3 bases respectively, with 17 bases between them. Germline loops: CDR1 SEHNR, CDR2 FQNEAQ (reference sequence). This CDR3 has 15 residues. The chain's CDR3 is CASSASPSIDYEQYF. Here the CDR3 DNA reads TGTGCCAGCAGCGCAAGCCCTTCGATTGACTACGAGCAGTACTTC.

The chain recombines TRBV5-8 with TRBJ1-6, with 7 bases identical to TRBD1. The J segment lost 7 bases and the V segment lost 4 bases, leaving 8 bases of the junction unmatched. This CDR3 is built from 15 residues. The V gene's germline CDR1 is SGHTS and CDR2 YDEGEE. The CDR3 here is CASSPRTGRNSPLHF. CDR3 DNA: TGTGCCAGCAGCCCCCGGACAGGACGGAATTCACCCCTCCACTTT.

The chain uses TRBV21-1 and TRBJ1-1. TRBV21-1 is classified as a pseudogene. The CDR3 is made up of 15 amino acids. In DNA form, the CDR3 reads TGTGCCAGCAGCAAACAGGGACGGACTAACACTGAAGCTTTCTTT. Translating it yields CASSKQGRTNTEAFF.

The chain joins TRBV28 to TRBJ2-5; 8 nucleotides match TRBD2. The CDR3 totals 15 residues. The V segment lost 6 bases and the J segment 2 bases; nucleotides outside the gene matches: 8. Germline V gives CDR1 MDHEN, CDR2 SYDVKM. CDR3 sequence: CASRAGLGFQETQYF. The CDR3 DNA follows: TGTGCCAGCAGGGCGGGACTAGGATTTCAAGAGACCCAGTACTTC.

The rearrangement joins TRBV10-3 to TRBJ2-3; maybe TRBD2 (6 bases). Deletions cut 4 bases from V and 0 bases from J, with 17 bases between. The CDR3 has 17 amino acids. In germline, CDR1 is ENHRY, CDR2 SYGVKD. The CDR3 region has the DNA TGTGCCATCAGTGGACGAGGTAGCGGAACTAGCACAGATACGCAGTATTTT. Its protein is CAISGRGSGTSTDTQYF.

The V and J genes are TRBV4-2 and TRBJ2-3; 11 nucleotides agree with TRBD2. After removal of 4 bases from V and 5 bases from J, the junction contained 5 bases not matched to a gene. From germline, CDR1 is LGHNA and CDR2 YNFKEQ. There are 15 residues in the CDR3. CDR3 loop: CASSLAGGPEDTQYF. Written as DNA, the CDR3 is TGTGCCAGCAGCCTAGCGGGAGGGCCGGAAGATACGCAGTATTTT.